This T cell receptor beta chain was identified in a study of T cells in tuberculosis. General study points: Cases with active tuberculosis were adults, while controls were adolescents.

TCRdb keeps only in-frame clones here, not all; method: immunoSEQ multiplex PCR. The table includes fewer than 55,000 clones, nearly 95% detected once. Regarding this clone: The antigen is not known. This specimen includes other DNA sequences encoding the same CDR3.

Stated time point: new active TB diagnosis, blood taken before or within 7 days of starting treatment. The receptor was derived from an adult with tuberculosis. The material was PBMCs, obtained at tuberculosis diagnosis.

The CDR3 nucleotides are TGTGCCAGCAGTCTACAGCAAGAGACCCAGTACTTC. Protein product: CASSLQQETQYF. The V and J genes are TRBV6-1 and TRBJ2-5; D remains ambiguous. The CDR3 contains 12 residues. The germline CDR1 and CDR2 sequences are MNHNS and SASEGT. Deletions cut 5 bases from V and 2 bases from J, with 6 bases between.